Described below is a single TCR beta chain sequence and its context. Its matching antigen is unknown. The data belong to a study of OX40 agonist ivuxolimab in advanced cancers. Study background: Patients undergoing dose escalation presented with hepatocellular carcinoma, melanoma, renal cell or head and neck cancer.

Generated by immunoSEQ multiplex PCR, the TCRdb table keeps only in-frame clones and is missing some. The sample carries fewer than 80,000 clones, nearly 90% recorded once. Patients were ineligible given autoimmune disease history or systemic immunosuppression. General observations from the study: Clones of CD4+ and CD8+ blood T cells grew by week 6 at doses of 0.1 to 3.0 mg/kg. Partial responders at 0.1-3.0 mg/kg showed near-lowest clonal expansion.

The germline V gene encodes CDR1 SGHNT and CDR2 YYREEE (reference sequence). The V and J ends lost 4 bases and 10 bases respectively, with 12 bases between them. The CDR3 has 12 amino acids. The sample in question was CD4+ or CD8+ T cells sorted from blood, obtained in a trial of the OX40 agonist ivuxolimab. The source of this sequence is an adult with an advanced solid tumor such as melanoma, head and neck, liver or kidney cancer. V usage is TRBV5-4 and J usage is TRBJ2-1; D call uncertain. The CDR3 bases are TGTGCCAGCAGCGCCAACAGAGAAGAGCAGTTCTTC. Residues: CASSANREEQFF.